This section outlines one T cell receptor (beta chain) sequence together with its context. Its antigen is undetermined. The record originates from a study of CD8 T cells in Susac syndrome. Study details: Among the Susac syndrome patients who underwent sequencing, roughly six had clinically active disease, while eight of them were in remission. General study results and limits: That the number of individuals in its TCR sequencing and HLA analysis was relatively small was acknowledged by the study.

V gave up 5 bases and J gave up 5 bases, with 13 bases separating them. Germline V gives CDR1 SGHAT, CDR2 FQNNGV. This CDR3 region has 14 residues. An amount of RNA that ranged from roughly 0.45 to 1 ug was reverse transcribed with random hexamers. Amplification of TCR beta CDR3 by immunoSEQ multiplex PCR spanned 54 Vbeta and 13 Jbeta. TCRdb passed the immunoSEQ multiplex PCR reads through MiXCR, listing each CDR3 protein once. The table has about 180,000 distinct CDR3 sequences, roughly 94% seen once. The V gene is TRBV11-2, the J gene TRBJ2-4; D is possibly TRBD1 (5 bases). This TCR was recovered from a human donor with Susac syndrome. Sequencing was done on a sample of CD4+ T cells from PBMCs. The CDR3 reads CASSRTSGQNIQYF. The CDR3, as DNA: TGTGCCAGCAGCAGAACCTCAGGGCAAAACATTCAGTACTTC.